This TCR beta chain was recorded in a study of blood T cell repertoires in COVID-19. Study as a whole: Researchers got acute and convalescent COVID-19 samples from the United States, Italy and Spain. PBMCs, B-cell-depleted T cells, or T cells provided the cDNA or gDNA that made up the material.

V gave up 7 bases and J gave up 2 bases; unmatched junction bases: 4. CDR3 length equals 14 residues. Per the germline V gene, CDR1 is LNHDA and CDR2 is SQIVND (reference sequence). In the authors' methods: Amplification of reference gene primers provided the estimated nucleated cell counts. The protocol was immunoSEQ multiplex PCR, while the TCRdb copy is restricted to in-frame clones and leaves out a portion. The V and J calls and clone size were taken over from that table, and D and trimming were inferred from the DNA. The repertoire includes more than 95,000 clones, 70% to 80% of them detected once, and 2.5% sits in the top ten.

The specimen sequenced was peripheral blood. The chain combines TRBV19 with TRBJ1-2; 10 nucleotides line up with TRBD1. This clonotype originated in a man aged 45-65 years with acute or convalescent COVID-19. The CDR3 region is CASTSGQGNYGYTF. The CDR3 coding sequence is TGTGCCAGTACCTCGGGACAGGGGAACTATGGCTACACCTTC. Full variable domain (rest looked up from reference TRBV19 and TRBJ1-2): DGGITQSPKYLFRKEGQNVTLSCEQNLNHDAMYWYRQDPGQGLRLIYYSQIVNDFQKGDIAEGYSVSREKKESFPLTVTSAQKNPTAFYLCASTSGQGNYGYTFGSGTRLTVV.